This TCR beta chain was obtained from a study of blood T cells in healthy people across ages. For the second PCR, which ran for 7 to 11 cycles, a sample-barcoded 5' primer and a J-beta primer mix were used. Each CDR3 protein is one row after TCRdb ran MiXCR on the 5' RACE reads. The data contain more than 900,000 distinct CDR3 sequences, under 30% of them singletons. The CDR3 consists of 16 residues. From germline, CDR1 is MNHEY and CDR2 SVGEGT. A single count supports this clonotype. These data also formed part of another study, on T cells of mothers and their children.

The specimen was blood. This chain links TRBV6-2 or TRBV6-3 with TRBJ2-5, with D possibly matching TRBD2 (6 bases). The end of the DNA fits TRBJ2-7 better, so the J call may be wrong. The TCR comes from a girl aged 2 to 9 in good health. The CDR3 coding sequence is TGTGCCGGTAGTTATTACTTGCGGGATAGGACCTACGAGCAGTACTTC. It encodes CAGSYYLRDRTYEQYF.